The 8 T cell receptor beta chains listed next were all sequenced from one sample in a study of blood T cell repertoires in COVID-19. TCRdb's table, derived via immunoSEQ multiplex PCR, lists solely in-frame clones and lacks some. The sample lists some 100,000 clones; more than 65% were seen once. The material sequenced was peripheral blood. These receptors were taken from a woman of 80 years or more with active or convalescent COVID-19.

The chain has TRBV18 and TRBJ2-1; TRBD2 aligns across 14 bases. Trimming took 0 bases from V and 12 from J; bases not matched to a gene: 19. The CDR3 is 20 amino acids. In germline, CDR1 is KGHSH, CDR2 LQKENI. The CDR3 loop reads CASSPPNPPGLAGVRVGQFF. The CDR3 bases are TGTGCCAGCTCACCACCTAACCCCCCGGGACTAGCGGGAGTACGGGTAGGGCAGTTCTTC.

This chain connects TRBV29-1 to TRBJ2-1; the D gene is possibly TRBD1 (5 bases). Trimming stripped 4 bases from V and 3 bases from J, with 13 bases between. The CDR3 is made up of 14 amino acids. Germline V gives CDR1 SQVTM, CDR2 ANQGSEA. For the CDR3, the DNA is TGCAGCGTTGTACGACAGAAAAACTACAATGAGCAGTTCTTC. It yields the protein CSVVRQKNYNEQFF.

The chain is built from TRBV3-1 (or the pseudogene TRBV3-2) and TRBJ2-1, with D possibly matching TRBD2 (6 bases). The V gene's germline CDR1 is LGHDT and CDR2 YNNKEL (reference sequence). This CDR3 contains 15 residues. The V end lost 1 base, the J end lost 7 bases, and 14 bases lay between the germline ends. CDR3 protein: CASSQATGVGNEQFF. CDR3 coding DNA: TGTGCCAGCAGCCAAGCCACGGGAGTGGGTAATGAGCAGTTCTTC.

The rearrangement uses TRBV4-1 and TRBJ2-1, with 8 positions matching TRBD1. This CDR3 region has 18 residues. Germline-derived CDR1 and CDR2 are MGHRA and YSYEKL. Trimming took 0 bases from V and 7 from J; bases not matched to a gene: 14. The CDR3 coding sequence is TGCGCCAGCAGCCAAGAAAGCCGAGGCAGGGGGCAAGGTAATGAGCAGTTCTTC. This gives the protein CASSQESRGRGQGNEQFF.

This clone was found a few times. The chain joins TRBV24-1 to TRBJ2-3; D remains unclear. The CDR3 contains 14 residues. V lost 1 base to trimming and J lost 4 bases, with 8 bases between them. In germline, CDR1 is KGHDR, CDR2 SFDVKD. CDR3 coding DNA: TGTGCCACCAGTGATTTAAGCCGCTCAGATACGCAGTATTTT. It translates to CATSDLSRSDTQYF.

V usage is TRBV7-2 and J usage is TRBJ2-7, with TRBD1 identical over 8 bases. Unmatched junction bases numbered 9, after V lost 6 bases and J lost 2 bases. The CDR3 totals 15 residues. Germline CDR1 SGHTA, CDR2 FQGNSA. The CDR3 nucleotides are TGTGCCAGCAGGCTTAGAGGACAGGGAACCTACGAGCAGTACTTC. Protein sequence: CASRLRGQGTYEQYF.

This clone showed up just a few times. The chain combines TRBV19 with TRBJ1-2; D is undetermined. V was cut by 3 bases and J by 3 bases, with 8 bases left in between. The CDR3 totals 13 residues. Germline V gene lookup returns CDR1 LNHDA and CDR2 SQIVND (reference sequence). CDR3 nucleotide sequence: TGTGCCAGTAGTATCGTCAGTGACTATGGCTACACCTTC. The encoded protein is CASSIVSDYGYTF.

The gene calls are TRBV9 and TRBJ2-1, with 10 bases matching TRBD2. Per germline, CDR1 SGDLS and CDR2 YYNGEE. This CDR3 has 15 residues. The ends lost 4 bases at V and 6 bases at J; junction bases unmatched: 7. The CDR3 here is CASSQPGLASNEQFF. CDR3 nucleotides: TGTGCCAGCAGCCAACCGGGACTAGCGAGCAATGAGCAGTTCTTC.